This T cell receptor (beta chain) was identified during a study of read filtering for tumor transcriptome and immune sequencing. Study information: Mean patient age was roughly 66 years, range roughly 45 to 85; approximately 17 male, around 15 female. R-ISS stage counts were under 10 for I, more than 15 for II, 6 or 7 for III. Study-level results: Roughly 79% of IR-seq clonotypes had one read, totaling about 4% of reads; RNA-seq: about 74% and 41%.

The CDR3 sequence is 15 residues long. Germline CDR1 is LNHDA and CDR2 is SQIVND (reference sequence). This library used about 400 ng RNA and molecular barcoded adaptors spanning alpha/delta and beta/gamma chains. Via MiXCR, TCRdb re-called the reads, giving one row per CDR3 protein. The data show about 46,000 distinct CDR3 sequences, about an eighth seen once. Remarks on this clonotype: The antigen remains undetermined. A read error is possible here, since a much larger clone lies one base away.

The sequence came from a donor older than 35 with multiple myeloma. V usage is TRBV19 and J usage is TRBJ2-1; D may be TRBD1 (6 bases). Sequencing was carried out using a population of CD138-negative cells sorted from bone marrow. The CDR3 DNA reads TGTGCCAGTAGTCGATCCAGCAGTGGGGGCAATGTGCAGTTCTTC. Its protein product is CASSRSSSGGNVQFF. The variable domain in full, with the rest retrieved from reference TRBV19 and TRBJ2-1, is DGGITQSPKYLFRKEGQNVTLSCEQNLNHDAMYWYRQDPGQGLRLIYYSQIVNDFQKGDIAEGYSVSREKKESFPLTVTSAQKNPTAFYLCASSRSSSGGNVQFFGPGTRLTVL.